These 21 T cell receptor beta chains came from one sample sequenced in a study of blood T cell repertoires in COVID-19. Profiled with immunoSEQ multiplex PCR; TCRdb holds only in-frame clones, not every one. The sample contains 350,000 or so clones, roughly 90% of which appear only once. What was sequenced was PBMCs or T cells enriched from blood (not recorded which). Receptors originate from a woman younger than 45 who had recovered from COVID-19.

This sequence joins TRBV7-2 and TRBJ2-7; 7 bases are a match to TRBD1. CDR1 and CDR2 from the germline V gene are SGHTA and FQGNSA. The CDR3 has 15 residues. After removal of 5 bases from V and 4 bases from J, the junction contained 11 bases not matched to a gene. CDR3 sequence reads: CASSRLPDRAYEQYF. The CDR3 DNA reads as TGTGCCAGCAGCCGCCTACCCGACAGGGCTTACGAGCAGTACTTC.

The CDR3 region has the DNA TGTGCCAGCAGTTACGATTGGCAGGGCCCCGGAGGGGGCTACACCTTC. This encodes CASSYDWQGPGGGYTF. The chain links TRBV6-2 or TRBV6-3 to TRBJ1-2, with D perhaps matching TRBD1 (5 bases). CDR1 MNHEY and CDR2 SVGEGT come from the germline V gene. This CDR3 spans 16 amino acids. The V and J ends lost 2 bases and 8 bases respectively, with 21 bases between them.

A remark on this clone: This CDR3 is also generated by other DNA sequences in the sample. The chain combines TRBV18 with TRBJ1-2; the D gene is possibly TRBD1 (6 bases). V lost 2 bases and J lost 2, with 9 bases in between. The CDR3 has 14 residues. Germline CDR1 reads KGHSH; CDR2 reads LQKENI. In nucleotides, the CDR3 is TGTGCCAGCTCACCAAGGACAGAGAACTATGGCTACACCTTC. It yields the protein CASSPRTENYGYTF.

V gene TRBV6-4 combines with J gene TRBJ1-5, with TRBD1 matching 9 bases. Trimming took 6 bases from V and 6 from J; bases not matched to a gene: 6. The CDR3 consists of 14 residues. Germline V gene sequence: CDR1 MRHNA, CDR2 SNTAGT. CDR3 protein: CASSPGQGAQPQHF. For the CDR3, the DNA is TGTGCCAGCAGCCCGGGACAGGGTGCTCAGCCCCAGCATTTT.

The chain carries TRBV7-2 and TRBJ2-1; 8 bases agree with TRBD2. This CDR3 region has 18 residues. The V and J ends lost 4 bases and 6 bases, in that order; junction bases with no gene match: 17. The germline V gene encodes CDR1 SGHTA and CDR2 FQGNSA. The CDR3 sequence is CASSSLLGGVFSSNEQFF. DNA for the CDR3: TGTGCCAGCAGCTCCCTCCTCGGGGGGGTTTTTTCGAGCAATGAGCAGTTCTTC.

The chain uses TRBV19 and TRBJ2-7, with 8 positions matching TRBD2. Trimming took 5 bases from V and 6 from J; bases not matched to a gene: 9. The CDR3 is 14 residues long. Germline V gives CDR1 LNHDA, CDR2 SQIVND (reference sequence). CDR3 loop: CASSPGLAPSEQYF. CDR3 sequence (DNA): TGTGCCAGTAGTCCCGGACTAGCACCCAGCGAGCAGTACTTC.

This sequence joins TRBV7-3 and TRBJ2-3; D unclear. Trimming took 4 bases from V and 1 from J, leaving 6 bases between them. Germline V gives CDR1 SGHTA, CDR2 FQGTGA. This CDR3 is built from 13 residues. The CDR3 here is CASSSSGTDTQYF. DNA for the CDR3: TGTGCCAGCAGCTCTTCCGGCACAGATACGCAGTATTTT. Variable domain in full (rest from reference TRBV7-3 and TRBJ2-3): GAGVSQTPSNKVTEKGKYVELRCDPISGHTALYWYRQSLGQGPEFLIYFQGTGAADDSGLPNDRFFAVRPEGSVSTLKIQRTERGDSAVYLCASSSSGTDTQYFGPGTRLTVL.

The genes are TRBV10-3 and TRBJ2-1; 7 bases match TRBD2. This CDR3 region has 17 residues. CDR1 is ENHRY and CDR2 is SYGVKD in the germline V gene. V lost 6 bases to trimming and J lost 1 base; unmatched junction nucleotides: 12. For the CDR3, the DNA is TGTGCCATCAGGGCCGTGGGGCGGGGGAGTTCCTACAATGAGCAGTTCTTC. This codes for CAIRAVGRGSSYNEQFF.

A single count supports this clone. This sample also contains other DNA sequences that code for the same CDR3. The chain is built from TRBV2 and TRBJ1-5, with a possible D match to TRBD1 (5 bases). The CDR3 has 14 residues. The germline gives CDR1 SNHLY, CDR2 FYNNEI. V dropped 3 bases and J dropped 2 bases, with 8 bases sitting between them. CDR3 sequence: CASSDRVGNQPQHF. As DNA, the CDR3 is TGTGCCAGCAGTGACAGGGTAGGCAATCAGCCCCAGCATTTT.

The chain has TRBV7-2 and TRBJ2-5, with D tentatively TRBD1 (5 bases). Germline values: CDR1 SGHTA, CDR2 FQGNSA. The V and J ends lost 1 base and 5 bases respectively, with 11 bases between them. This CDR3 has 14 residues. The CDR3 protein is CASSLVQVRETQYF. CDR3 nucleotide sequence: TGTGCCAGCAGCTTAGTACAGGTTAGGGAGACCCAGTACTTC.

This sequence joins TRBV10-3 and TRBJ2-2, with a possible D match to TRBD1 (6 bases). The CDR3 is 14 residues long. V lost 3 bases and J lost 6, with 11 bases in between. Germline lookup yields CDR1 ENHRY and CDR2 SYGVKD. The CDR3 coding sequence is TGTGCCATCAGTGACAGGGGTAATTCCGGGGAGCTGTTTTTT. Its translation: CAISDRGNSGELFF.

Turning to this clone: An end of the junction differs from the germline gene, which may be a read error. V is TRBV11-3 and J is TRBJ1-4, with unresolved D. CDR3 length: 12 amino acids. CDR1 is SGHNT, CDR2 YENEEA, per germline. The CDR3 spells CASSFQTNSMMF. As DNA, the CDR3 is TGTGCCAGCAGCTTCCAAACCAACAGCATGATGTTT.

The gene calls are TRBV19 and TRBJ1-1, with 8 bases that match TRBD1. V was pared by 3 bases and J by 6 bases, with 6 bases of the junction left unmatched. From germline, CDR1 is LNHDA and CDR2 SQIVND (reference sequence). CDR3 size: 14 residues. CDR3 loop: CASSIVQGGSEAFF. Written as DNA, the CDR3 is TGTGCCAGTAGTATCGTACAGGGGGGATCTGAAGCTTTCTTT.

The chain links TRBV11-2 to TRBJ2-7; 9 positions agree with TRBD1. The CDR3 extends over 15 amino acids. V lost 6 bases and J lost 3; bases outside the gene matches: 9. CDR1 is SGHAT, CDR2 FQNNGV, per germline. CDR3: CASRNPGTGNYEQYF. CDR3 nucleotides: TGTGCCAGCAGAAACCCCGGGACAGGGAACTACGAGCAGTACTTC.

The V gene is TRBV5-1, the J gene TRBJ1-1; 10 bases are a match to TRBD1. The J segment lost 4 bases and the V segment lost 5 bases, leaving 11 bases of the junction unmatched. Germline V gene sequence: CDR1 SGHRS, CDR2 YFSETQ. The CDR3 consists of 16 residues. CDR3 amino acids: CASSHPPGQGPTEAFF. DNA for the CDR3: TGCGCCAGCAGTCATCCTCCGGGACAGGGGCCCACTGAAGCTTTCTTT.

The chain joins TRBV4-3 to TRBJ1-1; D is unresolved. The V gene lost 1 base and the J gene lost 2 bases, with 8 bases spanning the gap. The CDR3 runs to 14 residues. CDR1 is LGHNA, CDR2 YSLEER, per germline. The CDR3 DNA sequence: TGCGCCAGCAGCCAAGGCCAGGTAAACACTGAAGCTTTCTTT. Translated: CASSQGQVNTEAFF.

This rearrangement joins TRBV12-3 or TRBV12-4 to TRBJ1-1; D not resolved. V lost 6 bases, J lost 4 bases, and 9 bases lay in between. CDR3 length equals 12 residues. The CDR3 spells CASRIGSTEAFF. CDR3 DNA sequence: TGTGCCAGCAGAATTGGCAGCACTGAAGCTTTCTTT.

In the case of this clone: The sample holds other DNA sequences that translate to the same CDR3. The genes are TRBV6-1 and TRBJ1-3, with D perhaps matching TRBD1 (5 bases). V lost 2 bases, J lost 4 bases, and 6 bases lay in between. This CDR3 contains 13 residues. Germline V CDR1 and CDR2: MNHNS, SASEGT. The CDR3 sequence is CASSEQGGNTIYF. The CDR3, as DNA: TGTGCCAGCAGTGAACAGGGAGGAAACACCATATATTTT.

The chain recombines TRBV3-1 (or the pseudogene TRBV3-2) with TRBJ1-1; D ambiguous. There are 13 residues in the CDR3. CDR1 is LGHDT, CDR2 YNNKEL, per germline (reference sequence). V lost 3 bases and J 1 base, leaving 6 bases between the germline ends. This chain's CDR3 is CASSHGENTEAFF. Here the CDR3 DNA reads TGTGCCAGCAGCCACGGGGAGAACACTGAAGCTTTCTTT.

The chain combines TRBV28 with TRBJ2-7, with 10 bases aligning to TRBD2. The germline gives CDR1 MDHEN, CDR2 SYDVKM. The CDR3 is made up of 15 amino acids. V dropped 7 bases and J dropped 4; count of bases not matched to a gene: 10. The CDR3 DNA is TGTGCCAGCATCTTAGCGGCTAGCGGGGGTTACGAGCAGTACTTC. Its protein is CASILAASGGYEQYF.

This chain uses TRBV19 with TRBJ2-7, with 9 nucleotides matching TRBD1. This CDR3 has 16 amino acids. Germline lookup yields CDR1 LNHDA and CDR2 SQIVND (reference sequence). The ends lost 6 bases at V and 2 bases at J; junction bases unmatched: 11. The CDR3 loop is CASRLVGGQGTYEQYF. The CDR3 DNA follows: TGTGCCAGTAGGCTGGTGGGTGGACAGGGGACCTACGAGCAGTACTTC.